A single sample gave rise to the 10 T cell receptor beta chains below, sequenced in a study of CD8+CD57+ T cells in acquired aplastic anemia. Patients sequenced had flow cytometry evidence of CD8+CD57+ cell expansion. Genomic DNA, serving as template, underwent TCR beta VDJ and CDR3 profiling. One entry per CDR3 protein results from TCRdb running MiXCR on the reads. The table has about 180,000 distinct CDR3 sequences, less than 65% seen once. The source material was sorted CD4+, CD8+, or CD8+CD57+ T cells (not recorded which) from PBMCs. The source is a human donor with aplastic anemia.

V gene TRBV7-3 combines with J gene TRBJ2-1; D not certain. In germline, CDR1 is SGHTA, CDR2 FQGTGA. This CDR3 contains 12 residues. V dropped 4 bases and J dropped 9 bases, with 10 bases sitting between them. This CDR3 is CASSSQNAEQFF. For the CDR3, the DNA is TGTGCCAGCAGCTCTCAGAATGCTGAGCAGTTCTTC.

Ten or more counts support this clonotype. This rearrangement joins TRBV7-2 to TRBJ2-1; possibly TRBD1 or TRBD2 for D (6 bases each). The germline V and J ends were trimmed by 5 bases and 5 bases, with 16 bases remaining between them. CDR3 length equals 15 residues. Germline CDR1 reads SGHTA; CDR2 reads FQGNSA. The CDR3 reads CASSMLGGFNNEQFF. The CDR3 bases are TGTGCCAGCAGCATGTTGGGGGGCTTTAACAATGAGCAGTTCTTC.

The chain links TRBV6-5 to TRBJ1-1, with D possibly being TRBD1 (5 bases). CDR3 length equals 13 residues. With 1 base removed from V and 11 bases from J, the gap between germline ends came to 14 bases. Germline CDR1 reads MNHEY; CDR2 reads SVGAGI. The chain's CDR3 is CASSYYQGIDAFF. CDR3 DNA sequence: TGTGCCAGCAGTTACTACCAGGGTATCGATGCTTTCTTT.

The chain employs TRBV7-9 and TRBJ2-7, with TRBD1 identical over 7 bases. CDR1 and CDR2 (germline): SEHNR, FQNEAQ (reference sequence). This CDR3 comprises 15 residues. Trimming cost V 2 bases and J 0 bases; bases outside gene matches: 4. CDR3 sequence reads: CASSLRQGRSYEQYF. The CDR3 nucleotides read TGTGCCAGCAGCTTAAGACAGGGACGCTCCTACGAGCAGTACTTC.

In this sample, this clonotype turned up many times. This rearrangement joins TRBV5-4 to TRBJ2-5; D is ambiguous. Germline V gene lookup returns CDR1 SGHNT and CDR2 YYREEE (reference sequence). The CDR3 runs 14 residues. Trimming pared 4 bases from V and 2 bases from J, leaving 12 bases between. The CDR3 protein is CASSRARVQETQYF. CDR3 sequence (DNA): TGTGCCAGCAGCCGCGCCCGGGTGCAAGAGACCCAGTACTTC.

CDR3 amino acids: CASSLTWSGGGPRGQFF. Here the CDR3 DNA reads TGTGCCAGCAGTTTAACCTGGAGTGGCGGGGGCCCCCGGGGGCAGTTCTTC. J is TRBJ2-1 and V is TRBV12-3 or TRBV12-4; TRBD2 might be the D (7 bases). This CDR3 contains 17 residues. V was clipped by 2 bases and J by 12 bases, with 26 bases between them.

This clonotype was detected many times. V usage is TRBV24-1 and J usage is TRBJ2-2; TRBD1 or TRBD2 may be the D gene (5 bases each). The V end was cut by 1 base, the J end by 0 bases, with 11 bases between. The CDR3 length is 17 residues. Germline V gene data show CDR1 as KGHDR and CDR2 as SFDVKD. The DNA of the CDR3 is TGTGCCACCAGTGATTTCGGGATGGGACCGAACACCGGGGAGCTGTTTTTT. This gives the protein CATSDFGMGPNTGELFF.

This chain joins TRBV2 and TRBJ1-6; D ambiguous. Germline V gene sequence: CDR1 SNHLY, CDR2 FYNNEI. This CDR3 is built from 16 residues. Trimming left V 0 bases short and J 0 bases short, with 6 bases between. CDR3 nucleotides: TGTGCCAGCAGTGAAGCTGAGATCTCCTATAATTCACCCCTCCACTTT. Amino acids: CASSEAEISYNSPLHF.

The rearrangement joins TRBV15 to TRBJ2-1, with a possible D match to TRBD2 (6 bases). The V gene's germline CDR1 is LNHNV and CDR2 YYDKDF (reference sequence). The CDR3 runs to 15 residues. Trimming removed 1 base at V and 1 base at J, with 8 bases between. The CDR3 bases are TGTGCCACCAGCAGAGTCGCGGGGTCCTACAATGAGCAGTTCTTC. Residues: CATSRVAGSYNEQFF.

This clonotype appeared once. The V and J genes are TRBV7-9 and TRBJ2-7, with D tentatively TRBD1 or TRBD2 (5 bases each). CDR1 is SEHNR and CDR2 is FQNEAQ in the germline V gene (reference sequence). The CDR3 length is 16 residues. V lost 3 bases and J lost 3, with 18 bases in between. The CDR3 loop reads CASSFSPGQRVYEQYF. CDR3 coding DNA: TGTGCCAGCAGCTTTTCCCCGGGGCAAAGGGTCTACGAGCAGTACTTC.